Below, 20 T cell receptor beta chains from the same sample are listed, as sequenced in a study of CD8+ T cells in alopecia areata. Sequencing templates came from extracted RNA that was reverse transcribed into cDNA. Assay used: immunoSEQ multiplex PCR; TCRdb lists only in-frame clones, some missing. This sample has 150,000 to 200,000 clones; roughly three fifths occur once, and the top ten carry over 9.5%. Treatment here: oral pan-JAK inhibitor, 5-10 mg twice daily. The sequenced sample was CD8+ T cells sorted from blood, obtained at week 24, from a patient treated with tofacitinib. These receptors were collected from a human donor with alopecia areata.

The chain couples TRBV12-5 to TRBJ1-5, with D maybe TRBD1 (5 bases). Germline V CDR1 and CDR2: LGHNT, FRNRAP. Trimming took 5 bases from V and 4 from J, leaving 12 bases between them. The CDR3 loop spans 14 amino acids. In nucleotides, the CDR3 is TGTGCTAGTGGTAAGGACATTTGGAATCAGCCCCAGCATTTT. The encoded protein is CASGKDIWNQPQHF.

There are a few counts of this clone. The rearrangement joins TRBV20-1 to TRBJ1-1; D is uncertain. V was clipped by 6 bases and J by 1 base, with 6 bases between them. The germline CDR1 and CDR2 sequences are DFQATT and SNEGSKA (reference sequence). This CDR3 spans 11 amino acids. The CDR3 sequence is CSASKNTEAFF. CDR3 bases: TGCAGTGCAAGCAAGAACACTGAAGCTTTCTTT.

V and J are TRBV29-1 and TRBJ2-5; D is unresolved. The DNA matches TRBJ2-7 better at its end, which makes the J call doubtful. This CDR3 contains 12 residues. The germline CDR1 and CDR2 sequences are SQVTM and ANQGSEA. CDR3 bases: TGCAGCGTTGAATTGGCAGTGGGCGAGCAGTACTTC. Protein: CSVELAVGEQYF.

The rearrangement links TRBV4-1 to TRBJ2-5; D may correspond to TRBD1 or TRBD2 (6 bases each). This CDR3 has 16 amino acids. The germline V gene has CDR1 MGHRA and CDR2 YSYEKL. With 1 base removed from V and 5 bases from J, the gap between germline ends came to 17 bases. This CDR3 is CASSQGGGRGKETQYF. As DNA, the CDR3 is TGCGCCAGCAGCCAAGGAGGGGGGCGGGGCAAGGAGACCCAGTACTTC.

The chain employs TRBV30 and TRBJ2-1; 10 bases agree with TRBD1. The CDR3 sequence is 15 residues long. Per germline, CDR1 GTSNPN and CDR2 SVGIG (reference sequence). With V trimmed by 0 bases and J by 4 bases, 3 bases remained unmatched. This chain's CDR3 is CAWSVGQGVYNEQFF. In nucleotides, the CDR3 is TGTGCCTGGAGTGTAGGACAGGGGGTTTACAATGAGCAGTTCTTC.

J is TRBJ1-1 and V is TRBV2; a weak D match, TRBD1 (5 bases). V lost 4 bases and J 4 bases, leaving 7 bases between the germline ends. This CDR3 is 12 amino acids long. Germline CDR1 is SNHLY and CDR2 is FYNNEI. The CDR3 bases are TGTGCCAGCAGTGGGGGGAGCACTGAAGCTTTCTTT. It specifies CASSGGSTEAFF. Based on the CDR3 plus reference TRBV2 and TRBJ1-1, the full variable domain is EPEVTQTPSHQVTQMGQEVILRCVPISNHLYFYWYRQILGQKVEFLVSFYNNEISEKSEIFDDQFSVERPDGSNFTLKIRSTKLEDSAMYFCASSGGSTEAFFGQGTRLTVV.

The chain links TRBV25-1 to TRBJ2-3; 8 nucleotides match TRBD2. This CDR3 comprises 15 residues. With 4 bases clipped from V and 3 bases from J, the junction kept 6 bases outside the gene matches. Germline lookup yields CDR1 MGHDK and CDR2 SYGVNS. The CDR3 here is CASSGTSWGTDTQYF. The CDR3 bases are TGTGCCAGCAGTGGGACTAGCTGGGGAACAGATACGCAGTATTTT.

This clone has a handful of counts. The germline gene is not matched at one end of the junction; a read error may be the cause. This chain connects TRBV2 to TRBJ1-3; D is ambiguous. Germline V gene sequence: CDR1 SNHLY, CDR2 FYNNEI. This CDR3 has 14 residues. CDR3 amino acids: CASTADYSGNTIYF. The CDR3 DNA follows: TGTGCCAGCACGGCGGACTACTCTGGGAACACCATATATTTT.

In its sample, this clone was seen a few times. The V and J genes are TRBV7-6 and TRBJ2-1; D possibly corresponds to TRBD1 (5 bases). Trimming took 5 bases from V and 6 from J, leaving 14 bases between them. The CDR3 has 14 amino acids. Germline values: CDR1 SGHVS, CDR2 FNYEAQ. CDR3 bases: TGTGCCAGCAGCCCAGGACCCCAGGGCAATGAGCAGTTCTTC. Translating gives CASSPGPQGNEQFF.

The V gene is TRBV28, the J gene TRBJ1-6, with D tentatively TRBD1 (5 bases). This CDR3 spans 13 amino acids. Deletions cut 8 bases from V and 10 bases from J, with 15 bases between. Per the germline V gene, CDR1 is MDHEN and CDR2 is SYDVKM. The CDR3 loop reads CASHSGRRSPLHF. The CDR3 bases are TGTGCCAGCCATTCAGGGAGGAGATCACCCCTCCACTTT. Based on the CDR3 plus reference TRBV28 and TRBJ1-6, the full variable domain is DVKVTQSSRYLVKRTGEKVFLECVQDMDHENMFWYRQDPGLGLRLIYFSYDVKMKEKGDIPEGYSVSREKKERFSLILESASTNQTSMYLCASHSGRRSPLHFGNGTRLTVT.

This clone was picked up a small number of times. The chain couples TRBV5-1 to TRBJ2-1, with 9 bases identical to TRBD2. Germline lookup yields CDR1 SGHRS and CDR2 YFSETQ. This CDR3 is 18 amino acids long. J lost 2 bases, V lost 2 bases, and 11 bases had no gene match. CDR3 nucleotide sequence: TGCGCCAGCAGCTTTGATCGGGCGGGGGGGCCCGCCTACAATGAGCAGTTCTTC. Translating it yields CASSFDRAGGPAYNEQFF.

The table lists this clone with a few counts. The chain has TRBV30 and TRBJ2-7, with 8 bases fitting TRBD1. Trimming took 3 bases from V and 3 from J; bases not matched to a gene: 4. The CDR3 runs 13 residues. Germline loops: CDR1 GTSNPN, CDR2 SVGIG (reference sequence). The CDR3 protein is CAWRTGENYEQYF. DNA of the CDR3: TGTGCCTGGAGGACAGGGGAAAACTACGAGCAGTACTTC.

The chain joins TRBV25-1 to TRBJ1-5; D call uncertain. Per the germline V gene, CDR1 is MGHDK and CDR2 is SYGVNS. V lost 4 bases to trimming and J lost 0 bases, with 7 bases between them. This CDR3 has 14 residues. CDR3 loop: CASSGEYSNQPQHF. The DNA of the CDR3 is TGTGCCAGCAGTGGAGAGTATAGCAATCAGCCCCAGCATTTT.

The chain has TRBV6-5 and TRBJ1-2; D not certain. There are 14 residues in the CDR3. In germline, CDR1 is MNHEY, CDR2 SVGAGI. Trimming left V 5 bases short and J 1 base short, with 11 bases between. The CDR3 sequence is CASSPGPFNYGYTF. The DNA of the CDR3 is TGTGCCAGCAGTCCTGGACCATTTAACTATGGCTACACCTTC.

The gene calls are TRBV2 and TRBJ2-7, with TRBD2 matching 8 bases. Germline V gives CDR1 SNHLY, CDR2 FYNNEI. V lost 5 bases and J lost 0; bases outside the gene matches: 3. This CDR3 comprises 14 residues. The CDR3 spells CASSRSGGSYEQYF. CDR3 coding DNA: TGTGCCAGCAGTCGGAGCGGGGGCTCCTACGAGCAGTACTTC.

The gene calls are TRBV7-9 and TRBJ2-5; D is ambiguous. V shed 0 bases and J shed 2 bases, with 7 bases lying between them. The germline gives CDR1 SEHNR, CDR2 FQNEAQ (reference sequence). This CDR3 spans 14 amino acids. CDR3 sequence: CASSLASAQETQYF. The CDR3, as DNA: TGTGCCAGCAGCTTAGCGTCCGCACAAGAGACCCAGTACTTC.

The chain has TRBV29-1 and TRBJ2-5, with D possibly TRBD1 on 6 matching bases. V was pared by 6 bases and J by 5 bases, with 13 bases between. Germline V gene data show CDR1 as SQVTM and CDR2 as ANQGSEA. This CDR3 has 12 amino acids. The CDR3 nucleotides are TGCAGCGTCGAGGGGGTTATTGAGACCCAGTACTTC. It is translated as CSVEGVIETQYF.

This clone was found a few times. The rearrangement links TRBV7-9 to TRBJ2-1; D may be TRBD2 (6 bases). The germline gives CDR1 SEHNR, CDR2 FQNEAQ (reference sequence). Trimming stripped 6 bases from V and 7 bases from J, with 22 bases between. The CDR3 runs 16 residues. This CDR3 is CASRPTPRGASNEQFF. In DNA, the CDR3 is TGTGCCAGCAGACCGACCCCCCGCGGGGCCTCGAATGAGCAGTTCTTC.

The V gene is TRBV5-6, the J gene TRBJ2-3; the D gene could be TRBD1 or TRBD2 (5 bases each). V was cut by 2 bases and J by 5 bases, with 12 bases left in between. This CDR3 spans 14 amino acids. CDR1 is SGHDT and CDR2 is YYEEEE in the germline V gene. The CDR3: CASSFGASRDTQYF. CDR3 sequence (DNA): TGTGCCAGCAGCTTCGGGGCTAGCCGAGATACGCAGTATTTT.

This clone was seen only a few times. The chain links TRBV11-2 to TRBJ2-7, with D unresolved. The CDR3 runs to 12 residues. The ends were cut back, 5 bases at V and 0 bases at J, with 5 bases in the middle. Germline values: CDR1 SGHAT, CDR2 FQNNGV. DNA of the CDR3: TGTGCCAGCAGCCGCCTCTCCTACGAGCAGTACTTC. It encodes CASSRLSYEQYF. The full variable domain, rest sourced from reference TRBV11-2 and TRBJ2-7, is EAGVAQSPRYKIIEKRQSVAFWCNPISGHATLYWYQQILGQGPKLLIQFQNNGVVDDSQLPKDRFSAERLKGVDSTLKIQPAKLEDSAVYLCASSRLSYEQYFGPGTRLTVT.